The 18 T cell receptor beta chains below come from one sample, sequenced in a study of shared clonotypes between healthy human individuals. Naive CD8 isolation took CD45RO-negative cells positively selected for CCR7 and excluded terminally differentiated effector memory CD45RA+ cells. The assay was immunoSEQ multiplex PCR, and TCRdb's table has in-frame clones only and misses some. The sample includes some 1,900,000 clones, approximately 94% seen only once; the top ten take more than 0.9%. Sequenced: naive CD8+ T cells sorted from blood. The receptors derive from a man aged 18 to 29 in good health.

The V gene is TRBV7-6, the J gene TRBJ2-7, with 11 bases fitting TRBD2. The CDR3 contains 18 residues. Per germline, CDR1 SGHVS and CDR2 FNYEAQ. V lost 1 base to trimming and J lost 2 bases; unmatched junction nucleotides: 10. This CDR3 is CASSLGSSGGSLTYEQYF. The CDR3 DNA is TGTGCCAGCAGCTTAGGTTCTAGCGGGGGGTCCCTCACCTACGAGCAGTACTTC.

The chain joins TRBV9 to TRBJ2-1; D unresolved. The CDR3 is 15 amino acids. V was pared by 4 bases and J by 3 bases, with 14 bases between. Germline-derived CDR1 and CDR2 are SGDLS and YYNGEE. The CDR3: CASSPREWVYNEQFF. The CDR3 coding sequence is TGTGCCAGCAGCCCCAGAGAGTGGGTCTACAATGAGCAGTTCTTC.

This clone was found a few times. CDR3: CASSHGLAVYTYEQYF. The CDR3 DNA reads TGTGCCAGCAGCCACGGACTAGCGGTGTATACCTACGAGCAGTACTTC. The rearrangement links TRBV7-9 to TRBJ2-7; TRBD2 agrees at 10 bases. The trim removed 5 bases at V and 2 bases at J, leaving 9 bases unmatched. The CDR3 is 16 residues long. Per the germline V gene, CDR1 is SEHNR and CDR2 is FQNEAQ (reference sequence).

This clone has just one count. The chain carries TRBV5-6 and TRBJ1-6; TRBD1 aligns across 7 bases. Germline CDR1 reads SGHDT; CDR2 reads YYEEEE. V lost 5 bases to trimming and J lost 0 bases; unmatched junction nucleotides: 5. The CDR3 is 16 amino acids. CDR3 in amino acids: CASRQTGSSYNSPLHF. The CDR3 DNA sequence: TGTGCCAGCAGACAGACAGGGAGCTCCTATAATTCACCCCTCCACTTT.

The V and J genes are TRBV2 and TRBJ2-1; tentatively, D is TRBD1 (6 bases). Trimming left V 4 bases short and J 1 base short, with 14 bases between. Germline V gene sequence: CDR1 SNHLY, CDR2 FYNNEI. The CDR3 is made up of 16 amino acids. This CDR3 is CASSAPDRTSYNEQFF. The DNA of the CDR3 is TGTGCCAGCAGTGCCCCGGACAGAACTTCCTACAATGAGCAGTTCTTC.

CDR3 in DNA: TGTGCCAGCAGCCTCGGGGGAGCGTACCAAGAGACCCAGTACTTC. Amino acids: CASSLGGAYQETQYF. V gene TRBV11-3 combines with J gene TRBJ2-5; D is perhaps TRBD2 (6 bases). Germline V lookup: CDR1 SGHNT, CDR2 YENEEA. The V end was cut by 5 bases, the J end by 0 bases, with 13 bases between. The CDR3 extends over 15 amino acids. Full variable domain (missing parts from reference TRBV11-3 and TRBJ2-5): EAGVVQSPRYKIIEKKQPVAFWCNPISGHNTLYWYLQNLGQGPELLIRYENEEAVDDSQLPKDRFSAERLKGVDSTLKIQPAELGDSAVYLCASSLGGAYQETQYFGPGTRLLVL.

Details on this clone: Other DNA sequences in this specimen translate into the identical CDR3. The genes are TRBV4-1 and TRBJ2-1; D unclear. The CDR3 spans 12 residues. V lost 3 bases and J lost 7, with 7 bases in between. In germline, CDR1 is MGHRA, CDR2 YSYEKL. This CDR3 reads CASSQGSNEQFF. CDR3 DNA sequence: TGCGCCAGCAGCCAGGGATCGAATGAGCAGTTCTTC.

The chain has TRBV7-9 and TRBJ2-7, with D unresolved. V lost 2 bases and J 9 bases, leaving 11 bases between the germline ends. Germline V gene lookup returns CDR1 SEHNR and CDR2 FQNEAQ (reference sequence). CDR3 length equals 12 residues. The CDR3 here is CASSLYESRQYF. The CDR3 region has the DNA TGTGCCAGCAGCTTATACGAGTCGCGGCAGTACTTC.

The V and J genes are TRBV29-1 and TRBJ2-1, with a tentative D call TRBD1 (5 bases). Germline V gene lookup returns CDR1 SQVTM and CDR2 ANQGSEA. The length of the CDR3 is 17 residues. V lost 0 bases to trimming and J lost 7 bases, with 22 bases between them. The CDR3 reads CSVEEISEGVLINEQFF. The CDR3 DNA sequence: TGCAGCGTTGAAGAGATCTCTGAAGGGGTTTTGATAAATGAGCAGTTCTTC.

CDR3 nucleotides: TGTGCCAGTAGTAATTATGACGGACCACCCTACGAGCAGTACTTC. Its translation is CASSNYDGPPYEQYF. V usage is TRBV19 and J usage is TRBJ2-7, with D hard to call. Trimming shortened V by 4 bases and J by 2 bases, and 15 bases separated the two germline ends. The CDR3 totals 15 residues. Germline CDR1 and CDR2: LNHDA and SQIVND (reference sequence).

The genes are TRBV5-5 and TRBJ1-5; D may be TRBD1 (5 bases). Trimming removed 0 bases from V and 3 bases from J, with 7 bases in between. The CDR3 runs to 14 residues. The germline gives CDR1 SGHKS, CDR2 YYEKEE (reference sequence). Here the CDR3 reads CASSLAGYNQPQHF. CDR3 sequence (DNA): TGTGCCAGCAGCTTGGCAGGGTACAATCAGCCCCAGCATTTT.

The chain uses TRBV19 and TRBJ2-7; 8 bases fit TRBD2. Trimming at V came to 1 base and at J to 6 bases, leaving 5 bases not matched to a gene. Germline values: CDR1 LNHDA, CDR2 SQIVND (reference sequence). The CDR3 sequence is 14 residues long. The DNA of the CDR3 is TGTGCCAGTAGTATAGCGGGAGGGCCTGTCGAGCAGTACTTC. As protein: CASSIAGGPVEQYF. Supplemented by reference TRBV19 and TRBJ2-7, the full variable domain reads DGGITQSPKYLFRKEGQNVTLSCEQNLNHDAMYWYRQDPGQGLRLIYYSQIVNDFQKGDIAEGYSVSREKKESFPLTVTSAQKNPTAFYLCASSIAGGPVEQYFGPGTRLTVT.

The J gene is TRBJ1-5, the V gene TRBV6-6; no clear D gene. Germline CDR1 and CDR2: MNHNY and SVGAGI (reference sequence). The CDR3 sequence is 15 residues long. V was clipped by 8 bases and J by 4 bases, with 18 bases between them. The CDR3 bases are TGTGCCAGCGGACCTTCCGTAGTCGGTAATCAGCCCCAGCATTTT. Its protein product is CASGPSVVGNQPQHF.

Only one count was recorded for this clone. The chain combines TRBV5-4 with TRBJ1-1; 8 bases are a match to TRBD1. Germline-derived CDR1 and CDR2 are SGHNT and YYREEE (reference sequence). The CDR3 contains 16 residues. Trimming cost V 1 base and J 1 base; bases outside gene matches: 6. In DNA, the CDR3 is TGTGCCAGCAGCTTGAATCCAGGGGGCCGGAACACTGAAGCTTTCTTT. Translation: CASSLNPGGRNTEAFF.

A remark on this clone: The same CDR3 can be traced to other DNA sequences in this sample. The gene calls are TRBV4-1 and TRBJ2-3; D uncertain. This CDR3 is 11 amino acids long. V lost 1 base and J lost 7, with 3 bases in between. Germline CDR1 reads MGHRA; CDR2 reads YSYEKL. CDR3 amino acids: CASSQGNTQYF. DNA for the CDR3: TGCGCCAGCAGCCAAGGAAATACGCAGTATTTT.

This chain connects TRBV29-1 to TRBJ2-2; D not resolved. Germline values: CDR1 SQVTM, CDR2 ANQGSEA. The CDR3 has 12 residues. Deletions cut 6 bases from V and 3 bases from J, with 8 bases between. Here the CDR3 DNA reads TGCAGCGTGCAAGAGGACACCGGGGAGCTGTTTTTT. It codes for CSVQEDTGELFF.

With regard to this clone: This specimen includes other DNA sequences encoding the same CDR3. The rearrangement uses TRBV5-1 and TRBJ1-4; no firm D call. The V gene lost 4 bases and the J gene lost 0 bases, with 10 bases spanning the gap. Germline CDR1 is SGHRS and CDR2 is YFSETQ. This CDR3 spans 15 amino acids. In DNA form, the CDR3 reads TGCGCCAGCAGCCTAGGACGGACAACTAATGAAAAACTGTTTTTT. It yields the protein CASSLGRTTNEKLFF.

The gene calls are TRBV5-1 and TRBJ1-2; no firm D call. CDR3 size: 13 residues. Trimming stripped 3 bases from V and 4 bases from J, with 10 bases between. CDR1 is SGHRS, CDR2 YFSETQ, per germline. The CDR3 is CASSSGDFYGYTF. Written as DNA, the CDR3 is TGCGCCAGCAGCTCAGGAGACTTCTATGGCTACACCTTC.